This T cell receptor (beta chain) was recorded in a study of shared clonotypes between healthy human individuals. For the study at large: Donors had three CD4 naive, three CD4 memory, two CD8 naive and one CD8 memory plate apiece. Notes on the study in general: In general, naive subsets displayed greater estimated richness than memory subsets did.

Of note for this clone: Its cognate antigen is unknown.

In the study's own analysis: ImmunoSEQ sequences covered only the junction and lacked quality scores; filtering therefore differed. Assay used: immunoSEQ multiplex PCR; TCRdb lists only in-frame clones, some missing. V, J and clone size are those of that table, while D and trimming were read from the DNA. The sample shows 900,000 to 1,200,000 clones, 75% to 80% of them seen only once. CDR3 length equals 13 residues. In germline, CDR1 is WNHNN, CDR2 SYGVQD (reference sequence). Trimming took 8 bases from V and 2 from J, leaving 11 bases between them. The authors divided CD4+ cells into CD45RA+ naive and CD45RA-negative memory subsets.

This clonotype was obtained from a man aged 18 to 30 in good health. Some clones in this sample may be carry-over from other donors' samples. Sequenced material: memory CD4+ T cells from PBMCs. Subset denoted: CD45RA-negative fraction. The chain links TRBV10-1 to TRBJ2-3; D gene ambiguous. CDR3 nucleotide sequence: TGCGCCAGCGGAGCAGAACCCACAGATACGCAGTATTTT. The encoded protein is CASGAEPTDTQYF.